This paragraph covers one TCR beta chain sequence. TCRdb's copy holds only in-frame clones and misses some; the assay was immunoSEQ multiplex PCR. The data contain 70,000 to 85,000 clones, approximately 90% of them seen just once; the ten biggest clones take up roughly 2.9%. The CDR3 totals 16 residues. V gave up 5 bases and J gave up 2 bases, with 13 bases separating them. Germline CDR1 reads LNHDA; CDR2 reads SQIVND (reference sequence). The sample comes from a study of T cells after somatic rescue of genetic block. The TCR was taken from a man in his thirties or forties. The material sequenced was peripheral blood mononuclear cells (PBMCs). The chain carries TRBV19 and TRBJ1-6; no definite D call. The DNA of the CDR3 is TGTGCCAGTAGTTTCAGCCTCACACCCTATAATTCACCCCTCCACTTT. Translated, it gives CASSFSLTPYNSPLHF.